The rows below give T cell receptor beta chains drawn from one sample of a study of preoperative IRX-2 immunotherapy in early breast cancer. Sequencing used immunoSEQ multiplex PCR; TCRdb keeps in-frame clones, though not all of them. The data show over 25,000 clones, over 80% seen once. The sample in question was lymph node tissue, obtained from a patient treated with IRX-2 immunotherapy. The receptors were sampled from a human donor with breast cancer. The CDR3 runs from the conserved cysteine through the conserved F or W. Each record gives: D gene, V gene, clone size, J gene, CDR3 DNA, CDR3 protein. D genes are given only for firm matches. The size entry is marked missing in some rows and otherwise reads once, few, many or a size class.

d_gene: TRBD1; v_gene: TRBV28; abundance: once; j_gene: TRBJ1-2; CDR3nt: TGTGCCAGCAGTTTCGGGGCAGGGGGCTATGGCTACACCTTC; CDR3aa: CASSFGAGGYGYTF
d_gene: TRBD1; v_gene: TRBV19; abundance: -; j_gene: TRBJ1-1; CDR3nt: TGTGCCAGTAGTACGGGACAGGGTTTTACTGAAGCTTTCTTT; CDR3aa: CASSTGQGFTEAFF
d_gene: -; v_gene: TRBV6-8; abundance: -; j_gene: TRBJ1-3; CDR3nt: TGTGCCAGCCGACGGAGCTCTGGAAACACCATATATTTT; CDR3aa: CASRRSSGNTIYF
d_gene: -; v_gene: TRBV25-1; abundance: -; j_gene: TRBJ2-5; CDR3nt: TGTGCCAGCAGTGAACCTTTTCATTCCGGGACCCTAGGGGCCCAGTACTTC; CDR3aa: CASSEPFHSGTLGAQYF
d_gene: -; v_gene: TRBV29-1; abundance: -; j_gene: TRBJ2-5; CDR3nt: TGCAGCGTTGCGGGCCGTGTGCCTTCACAAGAGACCCAGTACTTC; CDR3aa: CSVAGRVPSQETQYF
d_gene: TRBD1; v_gene: TRBV19; abundance: -; j_gene: TRBJ1-5; CDR3nt: TGTGCCAGTAGGCAGGACAGGGTGGGCAATCAGCCCCAGCATTTT; CDR3aa: CASRQDRVGNQPQHF
d_gene: TRBD1; v_gene: TRBV18; abundance: -; j_gene: TRBJ2-7; CDR3nt: TGTGCCAGCTCACCCCAACCCCGGGACAGTGTGAGCGAGCAGTACTTC; CDR3aa: CASSPQPRDSVSEQYF
d_gene: -; v_gene: TRBV7-6; abundance: -; j_gene: TRBJ2-1; CDR3nt: TGTGCCAGCAGCTTAGACAGGACCGACAATGAGCAGTTCTTC; CDR3aa: CASSLDRTDNEQFF
d_gene: -; v_gene: TRBV18; abundance: -; j_gene: TRBJ2-7; CDR3nt: TGTGCCAGCTCACCAGTTCGATACGAGCAGTACTTC; CDR3aa: CASSPVRYEQYF
d_gene: -; v_gene: TRBV19; abundance: -; j_gene: TRBJ2-7; CDR3nt: TGTGCCAGTAGTGAGAGCTCCTACGAGCAGTACTTC; CDR3aa: CASSESSYEQYF
d_gene: -; v_gene: TRBV28; abundance: few; j_gene: TRBJ1-4; CDR3nt: TGTGCCAGCAGTCGACGGGAGGGGACGATAGTTGAAAAACTGTTTTTT; CDR3aa: CASSRREGTIVEKLFF
d_gene: -; v_gene: TRBV30; abundance: once; j_gene: TRBJ1-3; CDR3nt: TGTGCCTGGACCTCCCTGGTCTCTGGAAACACCATATATTTT; CDR3aa: CAWTSLVSGNTIYF
d_gene: -; v_gene: TRBV6-8; abundance: -; j_gene: TRBJ1-2; CDR3nt: TGTGCCAGCAGTTACGGGCAGCCCTATGGCTACACCTTC; CDR3aa: CASSYGQPYGYTF
d_gene: -; v_gene: TRBV19; abundance: few; j_gene: TRBJ2-6; CDR3nt: TGTGCCAGTAGTACAACCCGCTCTGGGGCCAACGTCCTGACTTTC; CDR3aa: CASSTTRSGANVLTF
d_gene: TRBD1; v_gene: TRBV10-3; abundance: once; j_gene: TRBJ1-1; CDR3nt: TGTGCCATCAGTGAGTCGATCAGGACAGGGCGGTCCACTGAAGCTTTCTTT; CDR3aa: CAISESIRTGRSTEAFF
d_gene: TRBD1; v_gene: TRBV19; abundance: -; j_gene: TRBJ1-6; CDR3nt: TGTGCCAGTAGTATACAGGGGGGAGGGTCACCCCTCCACTTT; CDR3aa: CASSIQGGGSPLHF
d_gene: TRBD1; v_gene: TRBV18; abundance: once; j_gene: TRBJ2-7; CDR3nt: TGTGCCAGCTCACCAGAGAAGGGACAGGGCGGCTCCTACGAGCAGTACTTC; CDR3aa: CASSPEKGQGGSYEQYF
d_gene: TRBD1; v_gene: TRBV11-3; abundance: -; j_gene: TRBJ2-7; CDR3nt: TGTGCCAGCAGACCCTGGGACAGGACCTACGAGCAGTACTTC; CDR3aa: CASRPWDRTYEQYF
d_gene: -; v_gene: TRBV18; abundance: -; j_gene: TRBJ1-1; CDR3nt: TGTGCCAGCTCACCTCCCAATAGATTTTTATCTAACACTGAAGCTTTCTTT; CDR3aa: CASSPPNRFLSNTEAFF
d_gene: TRBD1; v_gene: TRBV7-6; abundance: -; j_gene: TRBJ2-4; CDR3nt: TGTGCCAGAAGCGGTCCGGGACAGCTCAAAAACATTCAGTACTTC; CDR3aa: CARSGPGQLKNIQYF
d_gene: -; v_gene: TRBV28; abundance: -; j_gene: TRBJ2-7; CDR3nt: TGTGCCAGCAGCCAGGGTATGAACTCCTACGAGCAGTACTTC; CDR3aa: CASSQGMNSYEQYF
d_gene: TRBD1; v_gene: TRBV30; abundance: once; j_gene: TRBJ2-7; CDR3nt: TGTGCCTGGAGTGTACTGACAGGGGTTGGGTCCGAGCAGTACTTC; CDR3aa: CAWSVLTGVGSEQYF
d_gene: TRBD2; v_gene: TRBV2; abundance: -; j_gene: TRBJ2-3; CDR3nt: TGTGCCAGCAGTGAAGAGACTAGCGGGAGTTATACGCAGTATTTT; CDR3aa: CASSEETSGSYTQYF
d_gene: -; v_gene: TRBV5-1; abundance: -; j_gene: TRBJ1-1; CDR3nt: TGCGCCAGCAGCTTGGAGGCAGTCTCTGACACTGAAGCTTTCTTT; CDR3aa: CASSLEAVSDTEAFF
d_gene: TRBD2; v_gene: TRBV15; abundance: -; j_gene: TRBJ2-1; CDR3nt: TGTGCCACCCTGAATGAGAGGGCGGGAGTTTACAATGAGCAGTTCTTC; CDR3aa: CATLNERAGVYNEQFF
d_gene: -; v_gene: TRBV6-8; abundance: -; j_gene: TRBJ1-4; CDR3nt: TGTGCCAGCAGTTACAGCGGGACCCTTAATGAAAAACTGTTTTTT; CDR3aa: CASSYSGTLNEKLFF
d_gene: -; v_gene: TRBV28; abundance: -; j_gene: TRBJ2-1; CDR3nt: TGTGCCAGCAGTTTACGGCCGAGTAACCGGCAGTTCTTC; CDR3aa: CASSLRPSNRQFF
d_gene: -; v_gene: TRBV6-8; abundance: -; j_gene: TRBJ1-2; CDR3nt: TGTGCCAGCACCCCATTGGATTATCGATGGGAAGGCTACACCTTC; CDR3aa: CASTPLDYRWEGYTF
d_gene: -; v_gene: TRBV19; abundance: -; j_gene: TRBJ2-4; CDR3nt: TGTGCCAGTAGCGACAGCCTAGCCAAAAACATTCAGTACTTC; CDR3aa: CASSDSLAKNIQYF
d_gene: TRBD2; v_gene: TRBV6-8; abundance: -; j_gene: TRBJ2-7; CDR3nt: TGTGCCAGCAGCCCACTAGCGGGGGGCGTCTACGAGCAGTACTTC; CDR3aa: CASSPLAGGVYEQYF
d_gene: -; v_gene: TRBV6-8; abundance: -; j_gene: TRBJ1-5; CDR3nt: TGTGCCAGCAGTTCGTCAGGGGTCGCGAACGACAATCAGCCCCAGCATTTT; CDR3aa: CASSSSGVANDNQPQHF
d_gene: TRBD1; v_gene: TRBV23-1; abundance: -; j_gene: TRBJ1-4; CDR3nt: TGCGCCAGCAGCCCCGCAACCGGACAGGGTAGGCTGAAACTGTTTTTT; CDR3aa: CASSPATGQGRLKLFF
d_gene: TRBD1; v_gene: TRBV18; abundance: once; j_gene: TRBJ2-3; CDR3nt: TGTGCCAGCTCACTTGGACAGGGGGCGTCAGATACGCAGTATTTT; CDR3aa: CASSLGQGASDTQYF
d_gene: TRBD1; v_gene: TRBV19; abundance: -; j_gene: TRBJ2-4; CDR3nt: TGTGCCAGTACCCCCGGGACAGGGGACCCCGCAGCCAAAAACATTCAGTACTTC; CDR3aa: CASTPGTGDPAAKNIQYF
d_gene: -; v_gene: TRBV28; abundance: -; j_gene: TRBJ1-1; CDR3nt: TGTGCCAGCAGTGAAGGAGGGGCGGGCACTGAAGCTTTCTTT; CDR3aa: CASSEGGAGTEAFF
d_gene: TRBD2; v_gene: TRBV18; abundance: -; j_gene: TRBJ2-2; CDR3nt: TGTGCCAGCTCGGGATCGACTAGCGGGACCGGGGAGCTGTTTTTT; CDR3aa: CASSGSTSGTGELFF
d_gene: -; v_gene: TRBV5-1; abundance: -; j_gene: TRBJ1-1; CDR3nt: TGCGCCAGCAGCTTGTTAGGCTCCGGATGGACTGAAGCTTTCTTT; CDR3aa: CASSLLGSGWTEAFF
d_gene: TRBD2; v_gene: TRBV27; abundance: -; j_gene: TRBJ2-3; CDR3nt: TGTGCCAGCAGTTTAGCGGGGGAAGATACGCAGTATTTT; CDR3aa: CASSLAGEDTQYF
d_gene: -; v_gene: TRBV18; abundance: -; j_gene: TRBJ1-5; CDR3nt: TGTGCCAGCTCCCCACCGGCCCCTTACAATCAGCCCCAGCATTTT; CDR3aa: CASSPPAPYNQPQHF